The 15 T cell receptor beta chains below all came from one sample that was sequenced in a study of beta chain features in type 1 diabetes. Study-level results: There was a moderate but significant shortening of TCRB CDR3s in all four CD4+ subsets of Type 1 diabetes patients.

As every portion of the isolated RNA was reverse transcribed, the sequencing read expressed TCRB transcripts. This table comes from immunoSEQ multiplex PCR, and its TCRdb copy is limited to in-frame clones, with some not included. The repertoire holds around 600,000 clones, with approximately 13% as singletons. Their cognate antigens are unknown. The material sequenced was naive CD4+ T cells from blood. The receptors originated from a man aged 25 to 40 with type 1 diabetes.

The chain recombines TRBV29-1 with TRBJ2-2; D is ambiguous. In germline, CDR1 is SQVTM, CDR2 ANQGSEA. CDR3 length: 13 amino acids. Trimming cost V 8 bases and J 1 base, with 11 bases left between them. CDR3 nucleotides: TGCAGCTCGGGCGGTGGGAACACCGGGGAGCTGTTTTTT. Amino acids: CSSGGGNTGELFF.

V and J are TRBV19 and TRBJ2-1, with a tentative D call TRBD2 (5 bases). Germline V gene data show CDR1 as LNHDA and CDR2 as SQIVND (reference sequence). Trimming took 2 bases from V and 5 from J, leaving 10 bases between them. This CDR3 has 14 residues. The CDR3 region has the DNA TGTGCCAGTAGTATAAGCCTAGCAAACAATGAGCAGTTCTTC. Protein product: CASSISLANNEQFF. Looking up the rest from reference TRBV19 and TRBJ2-1 gives the full variable domain: DGGITQSPKYLFRKEGQNVTLSCEQNLNHDAMYWYRQDPGQGLRLIYYSQIVNDFQKGDIAEGYSVSREKKESFPLTVTSAQKNPTAFYLCASSISLANNEQFFGPGTRLTVL.

A note on this clone: Other DNA sequences from this sample encode an identical CDR3 as well. The chain carries TRBV7-8 and TRBJ1-1; D gene unclear. V was shortened by 5 bases and J by 3 bases, with 13 bases between the two germline ends. This CDR3 has 14 residues. The germline V gene encodes CDR1 SGHVS and CDR2 FQNEAQ. The CDR3 region is CASSLRQDYTEAFF. CDR3 bases: TGTGCCAGCAGCCTACGACAAGACTACACTGAAGCTTTCTTT.

This chain uses TRBV6-5 with TRBJ2-5, with D tentatively TRBD1 (6 bases). V dropped 7 bases and J dropped 2 bases, with 14 bases sitting between them. Germline assignment: CDR1 MNHEY and CDR2 SVGAGI. This CDR3 contains 14 residues. CDR3 DNA sequence: TGTGCCAGCAAATCGGGGACAACTCAAGAGACCCAGTACTTC. It is translated as CASKSGTTQETQYF.

The chain uses TRBV6-5 and TRBJ1-4; 8 positions match TRBD1. V was pared by 2 bases and J by 7 bases, with 3 bases of the junction left unmatched. Germline CDR1 MNHEY, CDR2 SVGAGI. The CDR3 has 14 amino acids. This chain's CDR3 is CASSYDRGREKLFF. CDR3 nucleotides: TGTGCCAGCAGTTACGACAGGGGACGTGAAAAACTGTTTTTT.

This clone was counted only a few times. J is TRBJ1-2 and V is TRBV18, with 7 bases matching TRBD1. The CDR3 loop spans 14 amino acids. V lost 2 bases and J lost 3; bases outside the gene matches: 3. CDR1 is KGHSH, CDR2 LQKENI, per germline. CDR3 loop: CASSPRGQHYGYTF. DNA for the CDR3: TGTGCCAGCTCACCAAGGGGACAGCACTATGGCTACACCTTC.

This clone has only a few counts. This same CDR3 is encoded by further DNA sequences in the sample. The chain is built from TRBV7-2 and TRBJ2-7, with 10 bases that match TRBD1. The CDR3 runs 16 residues. Germline V gives CDR1 SGHTA, CDR2 FQGNSA. The junction had 6 bases not matched to a gene; V was cut back by 3 bases and J by 1 base. The chain's CDR3 is CASSLGPGQGSYEQYF. In nucleotides, the CDR3 is TGTGCCAGCAGCTTGGGGCCGGGACAGGGGTCCTACGAGCAGTACTTC. The variable domain in full, completed from reference TRBV7-2 and TRBJ2-7, reads GAGVSQSPSNKVTEKGKDVELRCDPISGHTALYWYRQSLGQGLEFLIYFQGNSAPDKSGLPSDRFSAERTGGSVSTLTIQRTQQEDSAVYLCASSLGPGQGSYEQYFGPGTRLTVT.

The rearrangement joins TRBV7-2 to TRBJ2-2; a possible D gene is TRBD2 (6 bases). The V and J ends lost 1 base and 4 bases respectively, with 13 bases between them. CDR3 length: 16 residues. The germline gives CDR1 SGHTA, CDR2 FQGNSA. DNA of the CDR3: TGTGCCAGCAGCTTAGGCGTTAGCGGAGCCACCGGGGAGCTGTTTTTT. Its protein is CASSLGVSGATGELFF.

A few counts support this clone. This rearrangement joins TRBV7-6 to TRBJ2-5; possibly TRBD1 for D (5 bases). Germline CDR1 SGHVS, CDR2 FNYEAQ. Trimming took 1 base from V and 3 from J, leaving 12 bases between them. The CDR3 contains 15 residues. The chain's CDR3 is CASSLGGRVEETQYF. The CDR3 bases are TGTGCCAGCAGCTTAGGGGGCCGAGTCGAAGAGACCCAGTACTTC.

This clone was observed a few times. The J gene is TRBJ1-2, the V gene TRBV30; D is perhaps TRBD1 (5 bases). CDR3 size: 15 residues. Germline lookup yields CDR1 GTSNPN and CDR2 SVGIG (reference sequence). V lost 3 bases to trimming and J lost 1 base, with 15 bases between them. CDR3 region: CAWSTGTLLNYGYTF. CDR3 nucleotides: TGTGCCTGGAGCACCGGGACGCTCCTTAACTATGGCTACACCTTC.

This clone was seen only a few times. This sequence joins TRBV28 and TRBJ1-2; tentatively, D is TRBD1 (6 bases). CDR3 length: 15 residues. The V end was cut by 6 bases, the J end by 4 bases, with 18 bases between. CDR1 is MDHEN and CDR2 is SYDVKM in the germline V gene. The CDR3 DNA follows: TGTGCCAGCAGAAGGGGGGAAGGGGCTACCTATGGCTACACCTTC. It is translated as CASRRGEGATYGYTF.

This clone was seen only a few times. The V gene is TRBV19, the J gene TRBJ1-6, with D tentatively TRBD1 (5 bases). The CDR3 spans 15 residues. Looked up from germline, CDR1 is LNHDA and CDR2 is SQIVND (reference sequence). Trimming removed 3 bases from V and 7 bases from J, with 13 bases in between. In nucleotides, the CDR3 is TGTGCCAGTAGTATTATGGAGGGGCTGAATTCACCCCTCCACTTT. As protein: CASSIMEGLNSPLHF.

This clone was observed a handful of times. The chain combines TRBV4-2 with TRBJ1-2; D might be TRBD1 (6 bases). Looked up from germline, CDR1 is LGHNA and CDR2 is YNFKEQ. This CDR3 spans 15 amino acids. The V end was cut by 1 base, the J end by 4 bases, with 13 bases between. The CDR3 protein is CASSQGTAQPYGYTF. The CDR3 DNA is TGTGCCAGCAGCCAAGGGACAGCTCAACCCTATGGCTACACCTTC.

This rearrangement joins TRBV5-6 to TRBJ1-1; no clear D. Looked up from germline, CDR1 is SGHDT and CDR2 is YYEEEE. The V end lost 2 bases, the J end lost 1 base, and 9 bases lay between the germline ends. This CDR3 is built from 14 residues. CDR3 nucleotide sequence: TGTGCCAGCAGCTTTCAACTAGGGAACACTGAAGCTTTCTTT. This encodes CASSFQLGNTEAFF.

The chain has TRBV7-8 and TRBJ2-7, with TRBD2 matching over 7 bases. This CDR3 is 13 amino acids long. CDR1 and CDR2 from the germline V gene are SGHVS and FQNEAQ. The ends lost 4 bases at V and 6 bases at J; junction bases unmatched: 6. CDR3 loop: CASSYSGGGEQYF. DNA for the CDR3: TGTGCCAGCAGCTATTCGGGCGGGGGCGAGCAGTACTTC.